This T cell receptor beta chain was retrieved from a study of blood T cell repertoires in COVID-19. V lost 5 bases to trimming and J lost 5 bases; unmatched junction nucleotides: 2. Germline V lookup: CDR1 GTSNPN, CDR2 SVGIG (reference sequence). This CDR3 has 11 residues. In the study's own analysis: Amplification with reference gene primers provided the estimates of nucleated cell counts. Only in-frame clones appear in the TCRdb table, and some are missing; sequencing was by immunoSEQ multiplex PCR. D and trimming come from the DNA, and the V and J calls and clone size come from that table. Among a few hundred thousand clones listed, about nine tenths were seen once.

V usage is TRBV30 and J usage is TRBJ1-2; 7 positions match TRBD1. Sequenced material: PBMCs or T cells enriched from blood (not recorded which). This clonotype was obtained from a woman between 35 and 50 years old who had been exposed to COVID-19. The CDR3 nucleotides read TGTGCCTGGCAACAGGGGTATGGCTACACCTTC. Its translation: CAWQQGYGYTF.